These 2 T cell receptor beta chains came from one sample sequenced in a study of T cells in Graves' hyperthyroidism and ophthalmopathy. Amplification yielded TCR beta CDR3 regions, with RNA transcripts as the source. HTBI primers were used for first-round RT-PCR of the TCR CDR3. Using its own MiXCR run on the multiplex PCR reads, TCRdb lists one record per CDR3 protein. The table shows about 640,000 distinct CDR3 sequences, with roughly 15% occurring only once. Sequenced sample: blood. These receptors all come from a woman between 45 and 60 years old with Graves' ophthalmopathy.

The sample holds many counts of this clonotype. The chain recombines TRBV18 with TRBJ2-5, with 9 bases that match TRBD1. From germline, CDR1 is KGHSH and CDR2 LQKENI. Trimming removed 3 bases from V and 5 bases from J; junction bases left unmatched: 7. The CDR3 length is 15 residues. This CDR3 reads CASSPSGTGYETQYF. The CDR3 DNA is TGTGCCAGCTCACCCTCCGGGACAGGGTACGAGACCCAGTACTTC.

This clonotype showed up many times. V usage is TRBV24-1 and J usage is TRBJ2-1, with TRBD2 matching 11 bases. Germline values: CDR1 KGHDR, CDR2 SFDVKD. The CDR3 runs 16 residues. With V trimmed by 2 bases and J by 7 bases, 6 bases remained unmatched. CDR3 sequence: CATSDSGLAVQNEQFF. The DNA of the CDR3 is TGTGCCACCAGTGATTCGGGACTAGCGGTGCAAAATGAGCAGTTCTTC.